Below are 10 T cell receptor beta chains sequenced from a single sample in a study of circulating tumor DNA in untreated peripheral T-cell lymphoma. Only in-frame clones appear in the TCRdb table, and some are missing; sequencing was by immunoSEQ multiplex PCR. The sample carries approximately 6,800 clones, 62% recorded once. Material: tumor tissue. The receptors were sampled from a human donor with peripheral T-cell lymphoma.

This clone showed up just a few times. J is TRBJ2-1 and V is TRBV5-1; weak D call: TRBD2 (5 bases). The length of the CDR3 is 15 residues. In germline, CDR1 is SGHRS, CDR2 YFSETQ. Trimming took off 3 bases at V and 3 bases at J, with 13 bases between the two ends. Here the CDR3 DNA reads TGCGCCAGCAGCTCCCCTAACGGGGACTACAATGAGCAGTTCTTC. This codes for CASSSPNGDYNEQFF.

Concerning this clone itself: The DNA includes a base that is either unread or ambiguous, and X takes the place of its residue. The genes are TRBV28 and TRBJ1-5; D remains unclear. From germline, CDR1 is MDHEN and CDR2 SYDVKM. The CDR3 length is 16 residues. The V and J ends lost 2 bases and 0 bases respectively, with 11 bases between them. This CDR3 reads CASSLXGTYSNQPQHF. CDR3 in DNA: TGTGCCAGCAGTTTAYCAGGAACGTATAGCAATCAGCCCCAGCATTTT.

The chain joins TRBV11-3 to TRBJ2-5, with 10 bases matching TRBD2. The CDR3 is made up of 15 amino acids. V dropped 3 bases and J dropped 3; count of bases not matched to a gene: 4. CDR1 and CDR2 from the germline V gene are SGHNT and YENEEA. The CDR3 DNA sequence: TGTGCCAGCAGCTTCGCCGGGACTAGCGAAGAGACCCAGTACTTC. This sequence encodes CASSFAGTSEETQYF.

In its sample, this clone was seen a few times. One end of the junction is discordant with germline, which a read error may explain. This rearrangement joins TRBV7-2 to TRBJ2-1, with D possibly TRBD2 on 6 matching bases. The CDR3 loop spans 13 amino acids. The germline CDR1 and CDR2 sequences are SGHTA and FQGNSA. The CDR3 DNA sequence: TGTGCTAGCAGCGGCCGCGGGATGGAAGAGCAGTTCTTC. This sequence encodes CASSGRGMEEQFF.

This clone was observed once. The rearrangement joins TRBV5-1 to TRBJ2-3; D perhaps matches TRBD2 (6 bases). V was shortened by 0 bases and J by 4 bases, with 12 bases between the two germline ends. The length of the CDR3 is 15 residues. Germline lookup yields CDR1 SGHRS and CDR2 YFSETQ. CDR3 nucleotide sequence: TGCGCCAGCAGCTTGGGACATTGGGGGGCAGATACGCAGTATTTT. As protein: CASSLGHWGADTQYF.

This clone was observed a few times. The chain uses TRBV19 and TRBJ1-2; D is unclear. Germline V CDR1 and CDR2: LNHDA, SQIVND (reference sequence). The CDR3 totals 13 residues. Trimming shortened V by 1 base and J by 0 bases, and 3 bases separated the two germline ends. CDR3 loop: CASSIVANYGYTF. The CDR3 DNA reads TGTGCCAGTAGTATAGTCGCTAACTATGGCTACACCTTC.

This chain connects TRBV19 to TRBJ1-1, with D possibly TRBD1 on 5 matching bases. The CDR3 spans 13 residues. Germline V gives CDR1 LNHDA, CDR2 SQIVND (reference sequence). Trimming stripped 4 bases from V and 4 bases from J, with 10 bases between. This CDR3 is CASSSSGGTEAFF. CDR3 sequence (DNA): TGTGCCAGTAGTAGCTCGGGGGGCACTGAAGCTTTCTTT.

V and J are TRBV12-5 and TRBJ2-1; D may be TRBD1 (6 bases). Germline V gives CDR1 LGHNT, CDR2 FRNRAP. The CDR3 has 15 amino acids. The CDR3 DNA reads TGTACCAGCAGCGTCCTCCTAACAGGGAGCAATGAGCAGTTCTTC. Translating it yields CTSSVLLTGSNEQFF.

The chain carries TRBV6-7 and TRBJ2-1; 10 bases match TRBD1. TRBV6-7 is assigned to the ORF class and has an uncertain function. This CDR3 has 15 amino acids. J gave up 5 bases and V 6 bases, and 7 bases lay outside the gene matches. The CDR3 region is CASSKPGQGHNEQFF. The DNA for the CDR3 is TGTGCCAGCAGCAAACCGGGACAGGGGCACAATGAGCAGTTCTTC.

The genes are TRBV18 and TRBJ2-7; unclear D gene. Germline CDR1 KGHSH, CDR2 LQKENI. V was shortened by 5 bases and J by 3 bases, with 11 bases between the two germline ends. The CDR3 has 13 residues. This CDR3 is CASSYPHSYEQYF. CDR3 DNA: TGTGCCAGCTCATATCCCCACAGCTACGAGCAGTACTTC.